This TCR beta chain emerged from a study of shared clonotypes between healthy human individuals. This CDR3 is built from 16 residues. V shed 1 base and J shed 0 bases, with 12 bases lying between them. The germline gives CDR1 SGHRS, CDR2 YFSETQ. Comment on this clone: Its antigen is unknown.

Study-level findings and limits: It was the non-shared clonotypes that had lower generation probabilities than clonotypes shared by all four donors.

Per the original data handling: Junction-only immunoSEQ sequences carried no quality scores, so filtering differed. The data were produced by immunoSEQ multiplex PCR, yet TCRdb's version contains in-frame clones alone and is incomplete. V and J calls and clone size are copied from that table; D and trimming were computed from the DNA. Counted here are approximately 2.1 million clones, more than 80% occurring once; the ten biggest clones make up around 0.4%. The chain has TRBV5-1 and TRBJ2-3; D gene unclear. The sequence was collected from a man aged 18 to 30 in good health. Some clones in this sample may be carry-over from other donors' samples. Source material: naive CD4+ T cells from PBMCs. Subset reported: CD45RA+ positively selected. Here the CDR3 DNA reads TGCGCCAGCAGCTTGAGGACGTTCCCTAGCACAGATACGCAGTATTTT. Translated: CASSLRTFPSTDTQYF.